Shown below are 4 T cell receptor beta chains from a single sample sequenced in a study of blood T cells in healthy people across ages. For the second PCR, which ran for 7 to 11 cycles, a sample-barcoded 5' primer and a J-beta primer mix were used. Each CDR3 protein is one row after TCRdb ran MiXCR on the 5' RACE reads. The sample consists of over a million distinct CDR3 sequences, approximately 42% of them appearing once. Sequencing used blood. These receptor sequences come from a woman aged 18-29 years in good health.

The gene calls are TRBV20-1 and TRBJ2-3, with a weak D call TRBD2 (6 bases). CDR1 and CDR2 from the germline V gene are DFQATT and SNEGSKA (reference sequence). V was clipped by 7 bases and J by 7 bases, with 18 bases between them. The CDR3 consists of 13 residues. In DNA, the CDR3 is TGCAGTGGGGGTGGGGGGAGAGTTAATACGCAGTATTTT. It specifies CSGGGGRVNTQYF.

V usage is TRBV7-9 and J usage is TRBJ1-3, with D tentatively TRBD1 (6 bases). Trimming stripped 5 bases from V and 0 bases from J, with 17 bases between. Germline CDR1 and CDR2: SEHNR and FQNEAQ (reference sequence). This CDR3 has 17 amino acids. CDR3 sequence: CASSQPGGQSSGNTIYF. CDR3 nucleotides: TGTGCCAGCAGCCAACCGGGGGGACAAAGCTCTGGAAACACCATATATTTT.

This clonotype was picked up one time. The rearrangement joins TRBV7-8 to TRBJ2-2; D is possibly TRBD2 (7 bases). Trimming cost V 5 bases and J 6 bases, with 19 bases left between them. CDR1 SGHVS and CDR2 FQNEAQ come from the germline V gene. This CDR3 spans 16 amino acids. CDR3 nucleotides: TGTGCCAGCAGCGGGGGGCTAGCGGCAGGAGCCGGGGAGCTGTTTTTT. It codes for CASSGGLAAGAGELFF.

This rearrangement joins TRBV12-3 or TRBV12-4 to TRBJ1-1, with unresolved D. V lost 4 bases, J lost 0 bases, and 12 bases lay in between. The CDR3 length is 15 residues. CDR3 nucleotides: TGTGCCAGCAGTTCACTAGGGTTGGTGAACACTGAAGCTTTCTTT. It specifies CASSSLGLVNTEAFF.